This T cell receptor beta chain appears in the sequencing data of a study of shared clonotypes between healthy human individuals. Findings of the study overall: Donor scarcity curtailed the genetic and exposure-history diversity represented herein.

With regard to this clone: Its cognate antigen is unknown.

Healthy HIV-negative adults with no recent acute infections or vaccinations were recruited as donors. Per germline, CDR1 SGHTA and CDR2 FQGTGA. The CDR3 runs to 13 residues. Deletions cut 1 base from V and 5 bases from J, with 7 bases between. In the source study's methods: Junction-only sequences without quality scores were provided by ImmunoSEQ, so filtering was different. Sequencing used immunoSEQ multiplex PCR; TCRdb keeps in-frame clones, though not all of them. V and J calls and clone size are as listed in that table; D and trimming were resolved from the DNA. The table has some 450,000 clones, 70% to 80% seen once.

The clonotype was recovered from a woman in her 40s in good health. Some clones in this sample may be carry-over from other donors' samples. Material for sequencing was PBMCs. V and J are TRBV7-3 and TRBJ2-3; perhaps TRBD2 as D (5 bases). The CDR3 coding sequence is TGTGCCAGCAGCTTAAGGGGAGTAGATACGCAGTATTTT. Translation gives CASSLRGVDTQYF. Variable domain in full (rest from reference TRBV7-3 and TRBJ2-3): GAGVSQTPSNKVTEKGKYVELRCDPISGHTALYWYRQSLGQGPEFLIYFQGTGAADDSGLPNDRFFAVRPEGSVSTLKIQRTERGDSAVYLCASSLRGVDTQYFGPGTRLTVL.